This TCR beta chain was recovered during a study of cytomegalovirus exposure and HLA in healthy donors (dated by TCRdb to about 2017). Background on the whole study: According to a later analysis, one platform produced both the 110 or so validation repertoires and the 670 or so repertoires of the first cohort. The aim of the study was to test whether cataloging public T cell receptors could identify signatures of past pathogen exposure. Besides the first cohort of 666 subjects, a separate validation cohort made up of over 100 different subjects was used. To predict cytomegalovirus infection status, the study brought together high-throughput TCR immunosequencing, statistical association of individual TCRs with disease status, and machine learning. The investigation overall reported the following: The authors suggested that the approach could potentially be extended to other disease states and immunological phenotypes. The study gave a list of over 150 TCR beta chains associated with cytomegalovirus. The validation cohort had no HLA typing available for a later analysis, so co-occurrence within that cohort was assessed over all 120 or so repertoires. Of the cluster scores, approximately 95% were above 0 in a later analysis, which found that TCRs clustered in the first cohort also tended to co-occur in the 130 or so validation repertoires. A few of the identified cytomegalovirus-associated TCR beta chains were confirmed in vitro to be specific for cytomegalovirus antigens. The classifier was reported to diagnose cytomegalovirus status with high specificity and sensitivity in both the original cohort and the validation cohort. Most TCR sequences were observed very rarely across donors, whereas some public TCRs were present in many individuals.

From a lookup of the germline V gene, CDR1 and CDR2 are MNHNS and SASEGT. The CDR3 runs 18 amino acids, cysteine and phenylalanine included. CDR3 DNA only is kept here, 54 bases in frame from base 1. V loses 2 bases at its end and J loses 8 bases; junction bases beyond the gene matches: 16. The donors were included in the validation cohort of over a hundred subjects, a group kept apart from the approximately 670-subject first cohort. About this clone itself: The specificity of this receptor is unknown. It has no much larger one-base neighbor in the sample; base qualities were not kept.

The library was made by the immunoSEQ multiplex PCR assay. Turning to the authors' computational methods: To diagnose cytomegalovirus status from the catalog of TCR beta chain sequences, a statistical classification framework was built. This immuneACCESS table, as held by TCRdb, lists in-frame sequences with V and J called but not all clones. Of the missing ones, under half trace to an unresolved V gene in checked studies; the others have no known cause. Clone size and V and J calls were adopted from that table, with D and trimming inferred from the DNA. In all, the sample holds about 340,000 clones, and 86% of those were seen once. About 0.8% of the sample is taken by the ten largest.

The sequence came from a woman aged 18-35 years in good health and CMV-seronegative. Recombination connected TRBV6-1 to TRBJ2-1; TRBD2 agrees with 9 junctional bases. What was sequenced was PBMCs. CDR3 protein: CASSEPQRLAGTGHEQFF. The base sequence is TGTGCCAGCAGTGAACCTCAACGTCTAGCGGGAACGGGCCATGAGCAGTTCTTC.